This TCR beta chain was documented in a study of HIV-infected patients and healthy controls. Follow-up blood was drawn about 14 weeks, roughly three months, after antiretroviral therapy began. Whole blood was used without fractionation, so all unsorted peripheral T cells were included. RNA came from 2 to 3 ml of peripheral blood. About 540 ng RNA was reverse transcribed with alpha and beta constant-region primers. Alpha and beta chain libraries were made separately by chain-specific third strand synthesis with multiplexing indices. A 5' RACE adapter with a random hexamer and the SP2 primer site was joined to cDNA. Each CDR3 protein gets one entry after TCRdb re-called the 5' RACE reads with MiXCR. The sample holds thousands of distinct CDR3 sequences, about 7.4% seen once. The V end was cut by 5 bases, the J end by 6 bases, with 14 bases between. Germline CDR1 is SGHVS and CDR2 is FQNEAQ. The CDR3 runs to 14 residues.

This clonotype was detected many times. The gene calls are TRBV7-8 and TRBJ2-1, with D tentatively TRBD1 or TRBD2 (5 bases each). The receptor comes from an adult with HIV infection. Material: blood, obtained during antiretroviral therapy. The CDR3 here is CASSQGTLSNEQFF. CDR3 DNA: TGTGCCAGCAGCCAAGGGACCCTTAGCAATGAGCAGTTCTTC.